This TCR beta chain was profiled in a study of identical twins. Study-wide findings and caveats: Out-of-frame sharing of TCR alpha in monozygotic twins was underestimated by models.

TCRdb called the 5' RACE reads again in MiXCR, with one record for every CDR3 protein. The repertoire holds hundreds of thousands of distinct CDR3 sequences, with around a sixth as singletons. This clonotype has only a few counts. Its antigen is as yet unknown. This CDR3 comprises 14 residues. V lost 6 bases and J lost 0, with 15 bases in between. Germline CDR1 reads DFQATT; CDR2 reads SNEGSKA (reference sequence). Another study also made use of these data, one on T cells expressing NK-cell markers.

The TCR sequence derives from a woman aged 18-29 years in good health. The chain combines TRBV20-1 with TRBJ2-7; maybe TRBD2 (6 bases). The specimen sequenced was PBMCs. Here the CDR3 reads CSALAVLSSYEQYF. CDR3 DNA: TGCAGTGCGTTAGCGGTTCTCAGCTCCTACGAGCAGTACTTC.